The next 9 T cell receptor beta chains were all read from a single sample in a study of blood T cell repertoires in COVID-19. Data came from immunoSEQ multiplex PCR; TCRdb stores just in-frame clones and leaves some out. The sample lists more than 200,000 clones, 70% to 90% occurring once. The material sequenced was PBMCs or T cells enriched from blood (not recorded which). These receptors all stem from a man aged 35 to 55 who had recovered from COVID-19.

V gene TRBV28 combines with J gene TRBJ2-3; weak D call: TRBD2 (6 bases). The V end was cut by 4 bases, the J end by 0 bases, with 14 bases between. In germline, CDR1 is MDHEN, CDR2 SYDVKM. The CDR3 runs to 16 residues. The CDR3 nucleotides are TGTGCCAGCAGTTCCGGGACTGCCCCTAGCACAGATACGCAGTATTTT. This translates into CASSSGTAPSTDTQYF.

In this sample, this clone turned up a few times. The V call is TRBV11-2, the J call TRBJ2-3; D possibly corresponds to TRBD2 (6 bases). CDR3 length: 14 amino acids. Trimming stripped 5 bases from V and 0 bases from J, with 9 bases between. The germline V gene encodes CDR1 SGHAT and CDR2 FQNNGV. CDR3: CASSGGVSTDTQYF. The CDR3 region has the DNA TGTGCCAGCAGCGGCGGGGTTAGCACAGATACGCAGTATTTT. The variable domain in full, completed from reference TRBV11-2 and TRBJ2-3, reads EAGVAQSPRYKIIEKRQSVAFWCNPISGHATLYWYQQILGQGPKLLIQFQNNGVVDDSQLPKDRFSAERLKGVDSTLKIQPAKLEDSAVYLCASSGGVSTDTQYFGPGTRLTVL.

V usage is TRBV4-2 and J usage is TRBJ2-5, with TRBD2 matching over 9 bases. The CDR3 is made up of 16 amino acids. Trimming took 0 bases from V and 7 from J; bases not matched to a gene: 9. Germline V CDR1 and CDR2: LGHNA, YNFKEQ. CDR3 bases: TGTGCCAGCAGCCAAGAGGTAGCGGGGGCAGAAGGGACCCAGTACTTC. Amino acids: CASSQEVAGAEGTQYF.

The CDR3 region is CASTQQGARISNEQFF. CDR3 coding DNA: TGTGCCAGCACCCAACAAGGGGCGCGTATAAGTAATGAGCAGTTCTTC. The rearrangement joins TRBV7-2 to TRBJ2-1, with D tentatively TRBD1 (5 bases). Germline values: CDR1 SGHTA, CDR2 FQGNSA. Trimming took off 7 bases at V and 7 bases at J, with 23 bases between the two ends. This CDR3 is built from 16 residues.

This chain joins TRBV7-7 and TRBJ2-3; 10 bases are shared with TRBD1. Trimming removed 3 bases from V and 5 bases from J; junction bases left unmatched: 5. The CDR3 runs 15 residues. Germline lookup yields CDR1 SSHAT and CDR2 FNYEAQ (reference sequence). The CDR3 is CASSLDRGAGDTQYF. The DNA of the CDR3 is TGTGCCAGCAGCTTGGACAGGGGGGCTGGAGATACGCAGTATTTT.

Comments on this clone: At one end the junction does not follow the germline gene, possibly because of a read error. V is TRBV12-3 or TRBV12-4 and J is TRBJ2-7; D remains unclear. There are 12 residues in the CDR3. CDR3 in DNA: TGTGCCAGCAGCTTAGCCACGGGCGAGCAGTACTTC. This codes for CASSLATGEQYF.

CDR3 sequence (DNA): TGTGCCAGCAGTCCACTTACAGGGGAGACCCAGTACTTC. Residues: CASSPLTGETQYF. The V call is TRBV2, the J call TRBJ2-5, with D possibly matching TRBD1 (6 bases). The V gene's germline CDR1 is SNHLY and CDR2 FYNNEI. The CDR3 sequence is 13 residues long. V lost 5 bases and J 5 bases, leaving 12 bases between the germline ends.

V and J are TRBV5-1 and TRBJ1-1; no clear D. V lost 7 bases to trimming and J lost 4 bases, with 20 bases between them. CDR1 is SGHRS, CDR2 YFSETQ, per germline. This CDR3 is 15 amino acids long. The CDR3: CASSEGNSFFTEAFF. DNA for the CDR3: TGCGCCAGCTCCGAGGGAAACAGCTTCTTCACTGAAGCTTTCTTT.

The chain employs TRBV30 and TRBJ2-5, with TRBD1 matching 9 bases. The CDR3 sequence is 14 residues long. J gave up 4 bases and V 1 base, and 4 bases lay outside the gene matches. Per germline, CDR1 GTSNPN and CDR2 SVGIG (reference sequence). In DNA form, the CDR3 reads TGTGCCTGGAGTGGGTACAGGGGGCGAGAGACCCAGTACTTC. It is translated as CAWSGYRGRETQYF.